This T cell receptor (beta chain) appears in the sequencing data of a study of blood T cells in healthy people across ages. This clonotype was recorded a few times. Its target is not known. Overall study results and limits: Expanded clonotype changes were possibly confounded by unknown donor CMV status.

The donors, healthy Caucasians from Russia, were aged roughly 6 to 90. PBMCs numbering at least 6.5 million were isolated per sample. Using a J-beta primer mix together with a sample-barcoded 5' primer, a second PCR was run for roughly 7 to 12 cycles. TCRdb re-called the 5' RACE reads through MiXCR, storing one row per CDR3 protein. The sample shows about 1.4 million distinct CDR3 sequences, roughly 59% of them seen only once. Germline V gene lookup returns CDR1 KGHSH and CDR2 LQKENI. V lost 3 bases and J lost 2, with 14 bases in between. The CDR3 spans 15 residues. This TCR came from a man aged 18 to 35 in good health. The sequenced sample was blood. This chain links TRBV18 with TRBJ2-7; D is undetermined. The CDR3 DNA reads TGTGCCAGCTCACCTGAGGCGTCATCCACCTACGAGCAGTACTTC. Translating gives CASSPEASSTYEQYF.